These T cell receptor beta chains were read from a single sample in a study of blood T cell repertoires in COVID-19. Some clones are missing from TCRdb's copy, which holds only in-frame ones; the method was immunoSEQ multiplex PCR. The sample lists 25,000 to 35,000 clones; around 86% were seen once. Sequencing was done on a sample of peripheral blood. The receptor set was obtained from a human donor in a cohort sampled during active COVID-19. Both conserved end residues are trimmed from each CDR3. The D gene is left open where the match is weak. Clone sizes are given selectively: once, few, many, or a class where the clone is expanded.

clone_size v_call d_call cdr3_aa
NA TRBV4-3 TRBD2 ASSQETSETYEQY
NA TRBV6-1 NA ASSERGREEKLF
NA TRBV20-1 NA SAAGETQY
NA TRBV6-4 NA ASSDSGYNEQF
NA TRBV6-2/TRBV6-3 NA ASSYGRGRSYEQY
NA TRBV6-2/TRBV6-3 NA ASSTGSPSRTQY
NA TRBV6-5 NA ASSYSPVGGGEKLF
NA TRBV4-3 NA ASSQFGGAYEQY
NA TRBV7-2 TRBD2 ASSLGSGAGANTQY
NA TRBV4-3 TRBD1 ASSQAGTGEDTIY
NA TRBV5-1 TRBD1 ASSLEGGLRETQY
few TRBV6-5 NA ASSYSAADYNSPLH
NA TRBV19 TRBD1 ASRGTGYQPQH
few TRBV6-5 TRBD1 ASRQGTGELF
NA TRBV7-7 TRBD1 ASSRRTGTGEQF
NA TRBV19 NA ASSMSRWSSYEQY
few TRBV5-6 NA ASCPGELVNEQF
NA TRBV20-1 NA SASVFSAGETQY
NA TRBV29-1 TRBD1 SGGQGVYEQY
NA TRBV27 TRBD2 ASSFRLAGGSYEQY
once TRBV5-1 NA ASSLDGQRSGNTIY
NA TRBV14 NA ASSQAAGWFTGELF
NA TRBV10-3 NA AISAVNQETQY
NA TRBV12-5 NA ASGPGPIQETQY
NA TRBV5-6 NA ASSFRGSNQPQH
NA TRBV7-2 NA ASSSPPDYGYT
NA TRBV19 TRBD1 ASSISRGQNYGYT
NA TRBV4-2 TRBD2 ASSQDRTSGLFQY
NA TRBV7-6 NA ASTLRESGRSGNTIY
NA TRBV7-9 NA ASTEVPGPNYGYT
NA TRBV28 NA ASSLWGEGNQPQH
medium-sized TRBV19 NA ASKSTDSSPREQY
NA TRBV7-8 NA ASSLLDSAY
NA TRBV18 TRBD1 ASSYLGQGAQNTEAF
NA TRBV4-3 NA ASSQDRPGPTDTQY
NA TRBV19 NA ASSIGWTPAYIQY
NA TRBV7-2 TRBD1 ASSPGTGVLYGYT
NA TRBV5-1 TRBD2 ASRPRLAGGPLSYNEQF
NA TRBV9 NA ASSVDPLTSGNTIY
few TRBV5-5 TRBD1 ASSLAGQGSQPQH
NA TRBV27 NA ASSVYRVGSGANVLT
NA TRBV4-2 NA ASTRYGAETSGNTIY
few TRBV5-6 NA ASSSPRGGTDTQY
NA TRBV9 NA ASSKTGDTEAF
NA TRBV7-2 NA ASSLDAGSYNEQF
NA TRBV7-9 TRBD1 ASTKNRGDYGYT
NA TRBV4-3 TRBD1 ASSQKIPGTGYSGNTIY
NA TRBV24-1 TRBD2 ATSGGVGTSGGNEQF
few TRBV7-2 NA ASSFLSSYEQY
NA TRBV6-5 TRBD2 ASTALAGRGIQY
NA TRBV7-2 NA ASSLRGGRSTEAF
NA TRBV11-2 NA ASSPPGGYTDTQY
NA TRBV13 NA ASSLGGDNSPLH
NA TRBV9 TRBD2 ASSVGLAGSQETQY
NA TRBV9 TRBD2 ASSSGLGTSFTGELF
NA TRBV9 NA ASSVRFRVDGTDTQY
NA TRBV27 TRBD2 ASSLISGAYEQY